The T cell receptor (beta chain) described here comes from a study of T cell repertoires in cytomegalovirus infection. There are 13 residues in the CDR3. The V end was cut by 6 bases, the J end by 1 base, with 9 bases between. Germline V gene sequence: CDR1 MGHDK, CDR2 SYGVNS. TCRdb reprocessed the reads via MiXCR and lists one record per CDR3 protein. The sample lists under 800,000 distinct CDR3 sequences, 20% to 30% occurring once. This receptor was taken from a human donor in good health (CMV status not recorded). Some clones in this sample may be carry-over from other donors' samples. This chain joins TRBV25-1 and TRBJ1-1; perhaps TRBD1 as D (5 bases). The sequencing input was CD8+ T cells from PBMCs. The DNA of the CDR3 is TGTGCCAGCAGGGGGGACGGGAACACTGAAGCTTTCTTT. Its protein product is CASRGDGNTEAFF.